This T cell receptor (beta chain) comes out of a study of blood T cells in healthy people across ages. In its sample, this clonotype was seen a few times. Germline CDR1 and CDR2: SGHVS and FNYEAQ. Trimming took 6 bases from V and 8 from J, leaving 16 bases between them. There are 13 residues in the CDR3. The authors ran a second PCR of 7 to 11 cycles using a sample-barcoded 5' primer and a J-beta primer mix. Using its own MiXCR run on the 5' RACE reads, TCRdb lists one record per CDR3 protein. Counted here are 1.8 million or so distinct CDR3 sequences, around 40% occurring once; the ten biggest clones make up roughly 24%.

Sequenced sample: blood. The V and J genes are TRBV7-6 and TRBJ1-2, with D maybe TRBD1 (5 bases). The TCR sequence derives from a human donor in good health. CDR3 DNA sequence: TGTGCCAGCAGTCAACATGGGACGGACGGCTACACCTTC. It specifies CASSQHGTDGYTF.